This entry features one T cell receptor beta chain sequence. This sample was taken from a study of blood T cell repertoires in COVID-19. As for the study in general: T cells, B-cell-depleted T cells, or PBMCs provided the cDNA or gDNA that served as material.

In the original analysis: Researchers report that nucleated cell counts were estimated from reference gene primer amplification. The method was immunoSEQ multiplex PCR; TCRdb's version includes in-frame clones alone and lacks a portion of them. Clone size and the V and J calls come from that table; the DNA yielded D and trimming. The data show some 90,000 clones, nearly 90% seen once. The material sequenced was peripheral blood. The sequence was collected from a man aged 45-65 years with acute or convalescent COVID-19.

CDR3: CASSPLAQIYGYTF. CDR3 nucleotide sequence: TGTGCCAGCTCACCACTGGCACAGATCTATGGCTACACCTTC. The chain recombines TRBV18 with TRBJ1-2; no clear D gene. Trimming stripped 1 base from V and 4 bases from J, with 10 bases between. CDR3 length: 14 amino acids. Germline lookup yields CDR1 KGHSH and CDR2 LQKENI.